This entry describes one T cell receptor (beta chain). As yet, its antigen is unknown. This sample was included in a study of T cells in Graves' hyperthyroidism and ophthalmopathy. This CDR3 contains 12 residues. Trimming stripped 3 bases from V and 8 bases from J, with 8 bases between. CDR1 GTSNPN and CDR2 SVGIG come from the germline V gene (reference sequence). Findings and caveats of the study: The model made its ophthalmopathy prediction, and onset followed a median about 5.9 months later.

TCR beta CDR3 regions were amplified from RNA. First-round RT-PCR targeting the TCR CDR3 was performed with the HTBI primer set. MiXCR, applied by TCRdb to the multiplex PCR reads, yields one record per CDR3 protein. In the table there are a few hundred thousand distinct CDR3 sequences, approximately 22% of which are singletons. This sequence was found in a woman in her 70s with Graves' ophthalmopathy. Material: blood. V gene TRBV30 combines with J gene TRBJ1-6; no clear D. The chain's CDR3 is CAWRRRHSPLHF. CDR3 DNA sequence: TGTGCCTGGAGGCGGAGGCATTCACCCCTCCACTTT.